These 16 T cell receptor beta chains were all obtained from the same sample, sequenced in a study of cytomegalovirus exposure and HLA in healthy donors. Sequencing used immunoSEQ multiplex PCR; TCRdb keeps in-frame clones, though not all of them. The sample comprises 120,000 or so clones, 89% of which are singletons, and more than 1.5% rests with the top ten. The sequenced sample consisted of PBMCs. The receptors were sampled from a woman aged 18-35 years in good health and CMV-seronegative.

This sequence joins TRBV7-9 and TRBJ2-7; D is uncertain. Trimming took off 0 bases at V and 3 bases at J, with 12 bases between the two ends. Germline V CDR1 and CDR2: SEHNR, FQNEAQ (reference sequence). The CDR3 contains 15 residues. The CDR3 spells CASSLALVSLYEQYF. In DNA, the CDR3 is TGTGCCAGCAGCTTAGCGCTAGTCAGCCTCTACGAGCAGTACTTC.

The chain carries TRBV18 and TRBJ2-1, with D perhaps TRBD2 (5 bases). The V end lost 0 bases, the J end lost 15 bases, and 18 bases lay between the germline ends. CDR1 is KGHSH, CDR2 LQKENI, per germline. The CDR3 is 14 residues long. CDR3 DNA: TGTGCCAGCTCACCACCATCCCTCAGCGGTGTGGGGTTCTTC. Its protein is CASSPPSLSGVGFF.

The chain is built from TRBV6-1 and TRBJ2-3; 12 bases align to TRBD2. The length of the CDR3 is 16 residues. V lost 4 bases to trimming and J lost 4 bases; unmatched junction nucleotides: 6. Germline CDR1 is MNHNS and CDR2 is SASEGT. The CDR3 sequence is CASSALAGGPADTQYF. CDR3 bases: TGTGCCAGCAGTGCGCTAGCGGGAGGGCCGGCAGATACGCAGTATTTT.

The chain joins TRBV28 to TRBJ1-2; TRBD1 matches at 7 bases. After removal of 4 bases from V and 6 bases from J, the junction contained 8 bases not matched to a gene. Looked up from germline, CDR1 is MDHEN and CDR2 is SYDVKM. The CDR3 consists of 14 residues. This chain's CDR3 is CASSYRGIGDGYTF. In DNA, the CDR3 is TGTGCCAGCAGTTACAGGGGAATTGGAGATGGCTACACCTTC.

The chain has TRBV25-1 and TRBJ1-5, with D unclear. This CDR3 is 14 amino acids long. V was cut by 6 bases and J by 3 bases, with 12 bases left in between. Germline V gene lookup returns CDR1 MGHDK and CDR2 SYGVNS. The CDR3 sequence is CASRAVGINQPQHF. DNA of the CDR3: TGTGCCAGCAGAGCGGTCGGGATCAATCAGCCCCAGCATTTT.

J is TRBJ2-7 and V is TRBV5-5, with 9 bases aligning to TRBD2. The germline CDR1 and CDR2 sequences are SGHKS and YYEKEE (reference sequence). CDR3 length equals 17 residues. Trimming cost V 4 bases and J 2 bases; bases outside gene matches: 13. The CDR3 region has the DNA TGTGCCAGCAGCGAGGCCTATAGCGGGAGTCCCCCCTACGAGCAGTACTTC. It encodes CASSEAYSGSPPYEQYF.

The chain uses TRBV9 and TRBJ1-4; 7 bases fit TRBD1. CDR3 size: 15 residues. Germline lookup yields CDR1 SGDLS and CDR2 YYNGEE. Trimming at V came to 3 bases and at J to 5 bases, leaving 7 bases not matched to a gene. The CDR3 DNA follows: TGTGCCAGCAGCGGGAAGGGGGCATGGAATGAAAAACTGTTTTTT. Translated: CASSGKGAWNEKLFF.

J is TRBJ2-7 and V is TRBV14; the match to TRBD1 covers 7 bases. CDR1 is SGHDN, CDR2 FVKESK, per germline. This CDR3 spans 14 amino acids. The V and J ends lost 4 bases and 1 base, in that order; junction bases with no gene match: 4. CDR3 loop: CASSLQTGSYEQYF. The CDR3 region has the DNA TGTGCCAGCAGCCTACAGACAGGGTCCTACGAGCAGTACTTC.

This rearrangement joins TRBV7-9 to TRBJ2-1; possible D gene TRBD1, 6 bases. This CDR3 is 16 amino acids long. Germline assignment: CDR1 SEHNR and CDR2 FQNEAQ (reference sequence). Trimming removed 0 bases from V and 3 bases from J, with 12 bases in between. CDR3 sequence (DNA): TGTGCCAGCAGCTTAGCCCAGGGGAATCTCTACAATGAGCAGTTCTTC. This sequence encodes CASSLAQGNLYNEQFF.

The rearrangement uses TRBV6-6 and TRBJ1-1; a possible D gene is TRBD1 (6 bases). Per germline, CDR1 MNHNY and CDR2 SVGAGI (reference sequence). V lost 2 bases to trimming and J lost 6 bases, with 10 bases between them. The CDR3 loop spans 13 amino acids. CDR3 protein: CASSYARGAEAFF. CDR3 in DNA: TGTGCCAGCAGTTACGCCAGGGGAGCTGAAGCTTTCTTT.

This chain connects TRBV6-6 to TRBJ1-1; perhaps TRBD1 as D (5 bases). The CDR3 totals 13 residues. V shed 6 bases and J shed 5 bases, with 13 bases lying between them. CDR1 and CDR2 (germline): MNHNY, SVGAGI (reference sequence). The CDR3 DNA is TGTGCCAGCAGCCTATCAGGGTCGACTGAAGCTTTCTTT. Protein: CASSLSGSTEAFF.

Here the CDR3 reads CATRLQFAEAFF. The CDR3 coding sequence is TGTGCCACCAGGTTGCAGTTCGCTGAAGCTTTCTTT. This sequence joins TRBV28 and TRBJ1-1; D is ambiguous. V was trimmed by 10 bases and J by 6 bases, leaving 15 bases between them. The CDR3 sequence is 12 residues long. Germline V gives CDR1 MDHEN, CDR2 SYDVKM.

This chain connects TRBV30 to TRBJ2-1, with 7 nucleotides matching TRBD2. The CDR3 consists of 15 residues. V dropped 0 bases and J dropped 4; count of bases not matched to a gene: 6. Germline loops: CDR1 GTSNPN, CDR2 SVGIG (reference sequence). The CDR3 nucleotides read TGTGCCTGGAGTGTAGCCCGGACTAGATACAATGAGCAGTTCTTC. Protein: CAWSVARTRYNEQFF.

The V and J genes are TRBV28 and TRBJ2-5; D is perhaps TRBD1 (6 bases). Germline V gene data show CDR1 as MDHEN and CDR2 as SYDVKM. CDR3 length equals 15 residues. Trimming removed 5 bases from V and 5 bases from J, with 18 bases in between. CDR3 nucleotides: TGTGCCAGCAGTAAAGGCACAGGGATCGGCGAGACCCAGTACTTC. As protein: CASSKGTGIGETQYF.

The chain combines TRBV28 with TRBJ1-4; 11 positions agree with TRBD1. Germline V lookup: CDR1 MDHEN, CDR2 SYDVKM. The ends lost 2 bases at V and 8 bases at J; junction bases unmatched: 7. The CDR3 is 16 amino acids. The CDR3 loop is CASSLDPGQGAEKLFF. CDR3 nucleotide sequence: TGTGCCAGCAGTTTAGACCCCGGACAGGGGGCCGAAAAACTGTTTTTT. Full variable domain (outside the CDR3, taken from reference TRBV28 and TRBJ1-4): DVKVTQSSRYLVKRTGEKVFLECVQDMDHENMFWYRQDPGLGLRLIYFSYDVKMKEKGDIPEGYSVSREKKERFSLILESASTNQTSMYLCASSLDPGQGAEKLFFGSGTQLSVL.

This clone came up a few times. The CDR3: CASSPQTIGNQPQHF. As DNA, the CDR3 is TGTGCCAGCAGTCCTCAGACTATCGGCAATCAGCCCCAGCATTTT. V usage is TRBV2 and J usage is TRBJ1-5; D remains ambiguous. Germline CDR1 is SNHLY and CDR2 is FYNNEI. Deletions cut 5 bases from V and 2 bases from J, with 13 bases between. The CDR3 spans 15 residues. Variable domain in full (rest from reference TRBV2 and TRBJ1-5): EPEVTQTPSHQVTQMGQEVILRCVPISNHLYFYWYRQILGQKVEFLVSFYNNEISEKSEIFDDQFSVERPDGSNFTLKIRSTKLEDSAMYFCASSPQTIGNQPQHFGDGTRLSIL.